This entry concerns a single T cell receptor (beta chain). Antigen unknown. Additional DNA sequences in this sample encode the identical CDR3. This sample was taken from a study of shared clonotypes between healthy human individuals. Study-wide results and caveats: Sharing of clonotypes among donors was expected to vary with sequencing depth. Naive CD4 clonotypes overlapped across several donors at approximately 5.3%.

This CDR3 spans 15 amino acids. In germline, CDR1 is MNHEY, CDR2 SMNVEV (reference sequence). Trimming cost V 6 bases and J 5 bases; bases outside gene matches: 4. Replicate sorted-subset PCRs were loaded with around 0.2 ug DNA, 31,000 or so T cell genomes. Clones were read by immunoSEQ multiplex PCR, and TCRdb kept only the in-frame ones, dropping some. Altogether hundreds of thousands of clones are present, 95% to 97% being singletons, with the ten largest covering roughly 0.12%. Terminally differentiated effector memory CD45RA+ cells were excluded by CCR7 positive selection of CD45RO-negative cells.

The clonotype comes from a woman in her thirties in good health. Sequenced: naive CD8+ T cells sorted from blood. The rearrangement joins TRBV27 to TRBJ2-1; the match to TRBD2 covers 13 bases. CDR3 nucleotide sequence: TGTGCCAGCAGCCCCGGGACTAGCGGGAACAATGAGCAGTTCTTC. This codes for CASSPGTSGNNEQFF.